This T cell receptor beta chain was profiled in a study of blood T cell repertoires in COVID-19. Allocation to cohorts depended on clinical history reported by the participants. Germline V CDR1 and CDR2: MNHEY, SVGAGI. The CDR3 covers 13 residues. J was trimmed by 2 bases and V by 8 bases; bases with no gene match: 2. Measured with immunoSEQ multiplex PCR; TCRdb has only the in-frame clones, and not every one. The sample yields some 240,000 clones, around 84% seen once. Sequenced sample: PBMCs or T cells enriched from blood (not recorded which). This chain connects TRBV6-5 to TRBJ1-5, with 8 nucleotides matching TRBD1. The receptor's source is a man aged 25 to 40 with acute COVID-19. CDR3 in DNA: TGTGCCAGCCAGGGACAGGGCAATCAGCCCCAGCATTTT. It yields the protein CASQGQGNQPQHF.